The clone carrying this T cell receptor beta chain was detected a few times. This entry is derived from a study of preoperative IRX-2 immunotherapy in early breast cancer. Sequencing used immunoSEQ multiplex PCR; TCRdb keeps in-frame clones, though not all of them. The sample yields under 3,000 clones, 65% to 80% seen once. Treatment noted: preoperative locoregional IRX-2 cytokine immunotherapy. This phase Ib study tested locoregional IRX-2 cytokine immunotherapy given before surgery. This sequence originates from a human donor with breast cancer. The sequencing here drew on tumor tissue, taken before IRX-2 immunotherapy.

The CDR3: CASRRDRGDEKLFF. The CDR3 region has the DNA TGTGCAAGTCGCCGCGACAGGGGTGATGAAAAACTGTTTTTT. This chain joins TRBV12-2 and TRBJ1-4; no check of the table's D call, TRBD1, against the DNA was made. TRBV12-2 is a known pseudogene. The CDR3 consists of 14 residues.